Sequencing of this TCR beta chain was carried out in a study of blood T cell repertoires in COVID-19. In the source study's methods: For nucleated cells, counts were estimated from reference gene primer amplification. Clones were read by immunoSEQ multiplex PCR, and TCRdb kept only the in-frame ones, dropping some. Clonal size and the V and J genes are those of that table, whereas D and trimming came from the DNA. The repertoire holds tens of thousands of clones, approximately 82% seen once, with 7.4% in the top ten. V lost 6 bases and J lost 6; bases outside the gene matches: 6. Germline CDR1 reads SEHNR; CDR2 reads FQNEAQ (reference sequence). This CDR3 has 14 amino acids.

V usage is TRBV7-9 and J usage is TRBJ1-4; 8 bases align to TRBD1. The sequenced sample was peripheral blood. The TCR originated in an older woman with acute or convalescent COVID-19. The CDR3, as DNA: TGTGCCAGCAGTTCACAGGGGGGAGATGAAAAACTGTTTTTT. Amino acids: CASSSQGGDEKLFF.